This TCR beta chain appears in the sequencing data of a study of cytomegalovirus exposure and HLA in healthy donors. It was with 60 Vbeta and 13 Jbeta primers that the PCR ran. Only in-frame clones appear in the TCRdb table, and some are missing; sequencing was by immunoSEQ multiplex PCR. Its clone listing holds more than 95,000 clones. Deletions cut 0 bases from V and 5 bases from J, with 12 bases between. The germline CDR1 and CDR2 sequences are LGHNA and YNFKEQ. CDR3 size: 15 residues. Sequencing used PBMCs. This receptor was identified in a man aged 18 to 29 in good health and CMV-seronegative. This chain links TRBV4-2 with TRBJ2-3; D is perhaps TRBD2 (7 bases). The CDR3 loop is CASSQEGGRQDTQYF. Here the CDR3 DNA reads TGTGCCAGCAGCCAAGAGGGGGGGCGGCAAGATACGCAGTATTTT.